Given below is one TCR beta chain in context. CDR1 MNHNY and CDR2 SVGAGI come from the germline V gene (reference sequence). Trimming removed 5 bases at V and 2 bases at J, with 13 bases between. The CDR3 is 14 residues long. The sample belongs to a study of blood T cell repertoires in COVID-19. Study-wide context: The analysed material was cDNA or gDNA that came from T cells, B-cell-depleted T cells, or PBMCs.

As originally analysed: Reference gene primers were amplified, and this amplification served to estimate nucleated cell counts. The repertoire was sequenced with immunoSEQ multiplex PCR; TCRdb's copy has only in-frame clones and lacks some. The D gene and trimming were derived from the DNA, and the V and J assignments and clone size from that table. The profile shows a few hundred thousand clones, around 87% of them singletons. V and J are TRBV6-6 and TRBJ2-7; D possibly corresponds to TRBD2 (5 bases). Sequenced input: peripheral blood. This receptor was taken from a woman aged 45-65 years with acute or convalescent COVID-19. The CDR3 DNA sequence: TGTGCCAGCAGTCGTCGAGCGGAAACCTACGAGCAGTACTTC. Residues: CASSRRAETYEQYF.